This T cell receptor (beta chain) originates from a study of T cells in Graves' hyperthyroidism and ophthalmopathy. Study-level findings and limits: In blood, most of the thyroid clonotypes expanded above 0.001 were also present.

J gave up 4 bases and V 2 bases, and 6 bases lay outside the gene matches. CDR1 and CDR2 from the germline V gene are SEHNR and FQNEAQ (reference sequence). This CDR3 is 16 amino acids long. TCR beta CDR3 region amplification was performed from RNA transcripts. HTBI primers were employed in a first-round RT-PCR of the TCR CDR3. TCRdb passed the multiplex PCR reads through MiXCR, listing each CDR3 protein once. The top ten hold around 28% of the sample, which has over 500,000 distinct CDR3 sequences, 15% to 20% seen once. Points on this clonotype: Antigen specificity is unknown.

This clonotype originated in a woman in her twenties or thirties with Graves' ophthalmopathy. The chain has TRBV7-9 and TRBJ1-4; 8 nucleotides agree with TRBD1. The sequenced material came from blood. CDR3 region: CASSLQLDRDNEKLFF. The CDR3, as DNA: TGTGCCAGCAGCTTACAATTGGACAGGGATAATGAAAAACTGTTTTTT.